The 19 T cell receptor beta chains presented below share a single source sample, sequenced in a study of shared clonotypes between healthy human individuals (dated by TCRdb to 2018 to 2021). The method was the immunoSEQ multiplex PCR assay. What TCRdb holds here is the immuneACCESS table cut down to in-frame rearrangements. Part of the clones is not present; checked against another copy, under half of the missing clones reflect an unresolved V gene, and the others are unexplained. The sample table records around 2,100,000 clones; approximately 94% of these occur just once. Together, the top ten hold 1.2% of the sample. CD8 naive samples were CD45RO-negative cells positively selected for CCR7, giving a CD45RA+CCR7+ population that excluded TemRA cells. Sequencing was done on a sample of naive CD8+ T cells sorted from blood. The label giving this sample's cell subset or site can be read as: CD45RA+CCR7+. These receptors all stem from a man in his late teens or twenties in good health.

This clone was detected once. V and J are TRBV7-9 and TRBJ1-1, with D possibly matching TRBD1 (6 bases). CDR1 and CDR2 (germline): SEHNR, FQNEAQ (reference sequence). Trimming removed 2 bases at V and 1 base at J, with 8 bases between. This CDR3 is built from 14 residues. CDR3 sequence (DNA): TGTGCCAGCAGCTTACAGGGGCCGAACACTGAAGCTTTCTTT. This translates into CASSLQGPNTEAFF. The full variable domain, its missing parts supplied by reference TRBV7-9 and TRBJ1-1, is DTGVSQNPRHKITKRGQNVTFRCDPISEHNRLYWYRQTLGQGPEFLTYFQNEAQLEKSRLLSDRFSAERPKGSFSTLEIQRTEQGDSAMYLCASSLQGPNTEAFFGQGTRLTVV.

The chain combines TRBV5-8 with TRBJ2-7, with unresolved D. Germline CDR1 is SGHTS and CDR2 is YDEGEE. CDR3 length: 14 residues. Trimming left V 0 bases short and J 4 bases short, with 11 bases between. The chain's CDR3 is CASSLEGIEYEQYF. CDR3 sequence (DNA): TGTGCCAGCAGCTTGGAAGGGATCGAGTACGAGCAGTACTTC.

The genes are TRBV12-5 and TRBJ2-7; a possible D gene is TRBD1 (5 bases). Germline V gene data show CDR1 as LGHNT and CDR2 as FRNRAP. This CDR3 is built from 14 residues. Trimming took 5 bases from V and 0 from J, leaving 11 bases between them. CDR3 sequence reads: CASGRGQSSYEQYF. The CDR3 bases are TGTGCTAGTGGTCGAGGACAAAGCTCCTACGAGCAGTACTTC.

The V gene is TRBV27, the J gene TRBJ1-3; unclear D gene. The CDR3 is 17 amino acids. CDR1 is MNHEY and CDR2 is SMNVEV in the germline V gene (reference sequence). Trimming stripped 6 bases from V and 4 bases from J, with 22 bases between. The CDR3 sequence is CASRGFTEEEGGNTIYF. The DNA of the CDR3 is TGTGCCAGCAGAGGGTTTACTGAGGAGGAGGGCGGAAACACCATATATTTT.

The chain employs TRBV6-5 and TRBJ2-5; 7 positions agree with TRBD2. From germline, CDR1 is MNHEY and CDR2 SVGAGI. V trimming: 2 bases; J trimming: 0 bases; junction bases outside the gene matches: 6. CDR3 size: 16 residues. CDR3 region: CASSYGLAAYQETQYF. The CDR3 coding sequence is TGTGCCAGCAGTTACGGCCTAGCGGCATACCAAGAGACCCAGTACTTC.

This clone was seen once. The chain combines TRBV28 with TRBJ2-7; no clear D. The CDR3 contains 14 residues. Per germline, CDR1 MDHEN and CDR2 SYDVKM. V lost 2 bases, J lost 0 bases, and 8 bases lay in between. Written as DNA, the CDR3 is TGTGCCAGCAGTTTACGGTCTCCCTCCTACGAGCAGTACTTC. Protein product: CASSLRSPSYEQYF.

This clone showed up just a few times. The genes are TRBV4-1 and TRBJ2-1; 8 positions agree with TRBD2. The CDR3 consists of 16 residues. V shed 0 bases and J 3 bases; nucleotides not matched to a gene: 4. CDR1 and CDR2 (germline): MGHRA, YSYEKL. CDR3: CASSQDPGLVYNEQFF. CDR3 sequence (DNA): TGCGCCAGCAGCCAAGATCCGGGACTAGTCTACAATGAGCAGTTCTTC.

This clone was seen a single time. V gene TRBV28 combines with J gene TRBJ2-7; 10 nucleotides align to TRBD1. The ends lost 6 bases at V and 3 bases at J; junction bases unmatched: 8. There are 15 residues in the CDR3. In germline, CDR1 is MDHEN, CDR2 SYDVKM. CDR3 coding DNA: TGTGCCAGCAGGGCGGACAGGGGGGAGCTCTACGAGCAGTACTTC. Translation: CASRADRGELYEQYF.

This chain connects TRBV4-1 to TRBJ2-7; weak D call: TRBD1 (5 bases). Deletions cut 0 bases from V and 3 bases from J, with 15 bases between. The CDR3 contains 16 residues. Germline loops: CDR1 MGHRA, CDR2 YSYEKL. CDR3 bases: TGCGCCAGCAGCCAAGAAGGACACCACCCGCTCTACGAGCAGTACTTC. Amino acid sequence: CASSQEGHHPLYEQYF.

This sequence joins TRBV10-2 and TRBJ1-1; D gene uncertain. The V gene lost 6 bases and the J gene lost 0 bases, with 14 bases spanning the gap. The CDR3 spans 15 residues. In germline, CDR1 is WSHSY, CDR2 SAAADI. The CDR3 region is CASRGSTSMNTEAFF. Written as DNA, the CDR3 is TGCGCCAGCAGAGGGTCGACAAGCATGAACACTGAAGCTTTCTTT.

In regard to this clone: Other DNA sequences in this sample translate to the same CDR3. The rearrangement joins TRBV19 to TRBJ1-1; D gene unclear. Trimming took off 2 bases at V and 3 bases at J, with 10 bases between the two ends. There are 14 residues in the CDR3. Germline assignment: CDR1 LNHDA and CDR2 SQIVND (reference sequence). This CDR3 reads CASSIPGGYTEAFF. For the CDR3, the DNA is TGTGCCAGTAGTATACCGGGTGGGTACACTGAAGCTTTCTTT. Full variable domain (remainder filled in from reference TRBV19 and TRBJ1-1): DGGITQSPKYLFRKEGQNVTLSCEQNLNHDAMYWYRQDPGQGLRLIYYSQIVNDFQKGDIAEGYSVSREKKESFPLTVTSAQKNPTAFYLCASSIPGGYTEAFFGQGTRLTVV.

V and J are TRBV2 and TRBJ1-2; the D gene is possibly TRBD1 (5 bases). The germline gives CDR1 SNHLY, CDR2 FYNNEI. Trimming took 3 bases from V and 4 from J, leaving 9 bases between them. The CDR3 contains 13 residues. CDR3 coding DNA: TGTGCCAGCAGTGACGGGACTCTCTATGGCTACACCTTC. Translated, it gives CASSDGTLYGYTF. Full variable domain (remainder filled in from reference TRBV2 and TRBJ1-2): EPEVTQTPSHQVTQMGQEVILRCVPISNHLYFYWYRQILGQKVEFLVSFYNNEISEKSEIFDDQFSVERPDGSNFTLKIRSTKLEDSAMYFCASSDGTLYGYTFGSGTRLTVV.

This chain joins TRBV9 and TRBJ2-2; 12 bases map to TRBD2. V shed 4 bases, J shed 0 bases, and the junction held 13 bases outside the gene matches. This CDR3 has 20 amino acids. Germline values: CDR1 SGDLS, CDR2 YYNGEE. The CDR3 region has the DNA TGTGCCAGCAGCTCATTCCCGAGGGCTAGCGGGGGGGCGAACACCGGGGAGCTGTTTTTT. As protein: CASSSFPRASGGANTGELFF.

This chain joins TRBV5-1 and TRBJ1-5, with no clear D. The germline CDR1 and CDR2 sequences are SGHRS and YFSETQ. CDR3 length equals 13 residues. V lost 5 bases and J 0 bases, leaving 6 bases between the germline ends. CDR3 sequence reads: CASREDSNQPQHF. The DNA of the CDR3 is TGCGCCAGCAGGGAGGATAGCAATCAGCCCCAGCATTTT.

Worth noting for this clone: The sample contains more than one DNA sequence encoding this CDR3. V usage is TRBV5-1 and J usage is TRBJ2-7; D remains ambiguous. This CDR3 contains 13 residues. CDR1 is SGHRS and CDR2 is YFSETQ in the germline V gene. V lost 0 bases, J lost 2 bases, and 6 bases lay in between. The CDR3 region is CASSLGRPYEQYF. CDR3 nucleotides: TGCGCCAGCAGCTTGGGGCGGCCCTACGAGCAGTACTTC.

This clone appeared a few times. Different DNA sequences within this sample yield the same CDR3. V and J are TRBV7-9 and TRBJ2-3; 7 positions match TRBD1. This CDR3 has 14 residues. Germline V gives CDR1 SEHNR, CDR2 FQNEAQ (reference sequence). The junction had 1 base not matched to a gene; V was cut back by 1 base and J by 3 bases. The CDR3 DNA sequence: TGTGCCAGCAGCTTAGGACAGGGAACAGATACGCAGTATTTT. It is translated as CASSLGQGTDTQYF.

The V call is TRBV27, the J call TRBJ2-7, with TRBD2 as a possible D gene (6 bases). The CDR3 is 16 amino acids. The V gene's germline CDR1 is MNHEY and CDR2 SMNVEV (reference sequence). V was trimmed by 3 bases and J by 0 bases, leaving 15 bases between them. The CDR3 is CASSFNRDSSSYEQYF. The CDR3 nucleotides are TGTGCCAGCAGTTTTAATAGGGACTCGAGCTCCTACGAGCAGTACTTC.

The V call is TRBV6-5, the J call TRBJ2-5; TRBD2 is a possible D gene (6 bases). The CDR3 length is 12 residues. Germline values: CDR1 MNHEY, CDR2 SVGAGI. Trimming took off 8 bases at V and 4 bases at J, with 11 bases between the two ends. Written as DNA, the CDR3 is TGTGCCAGCCTTGGGGGAGGAGAGACCCAGTACTTC. Its protein is CASLGGGETQYF.

The gene calls are TRBV4-3 and TRBJ2-3; D not resolved. CDR3 length: 15 residues. With 0 bases removed from V and 2 bases from J, the gap between germline ends came to 9 bases. The germline CDR1 and CDR2 sequences are LGHNA and YSLEER. CDR3 DNA: TGCGCCAGCAGCCAAGATTGGGGAATCACAGATACGCAGTATTTT. The encoded protein is CASSQDWGITDTQYF.